These T cell receptor beta chains were read from a single sample in a study of shared clonotypes between healthy human individuals. The method was immunoSEQ multiplex PCR; TCRdb's version includes in-frame clones alone and lacks a portion of them. Here the sample spans about 2.3 million clones, around 90% being singletons. Sequencing was carried out using naive CD4+ T cells from PBMCs. All receptors derive from a man younger than 35 in good health. Some clones in this sample may be carry-over from other donors' samples. Each CDR3 is given with its conserved first and last residue. D genes are given only for firm matches. Size values are once, few and many counts, or a class for expanded clones, and some rows have none.

D	V	J	size	CDR3	DNA
.	TRBV5-4	TRBJ2-5	.	CASSFGAGGYQETQYF	TGTGCCAGCAGCTTCGGCGCAGGGGGGTACCAAGAGACCCAGTACTTC
.	TRBV5-1	TRBJ2-4	.	CASSTTRAGDIQYF	TGCGCCAGCAGCACTACTAGAGCTGGGGACATTCAGTACTTC
.	TRBV29-1	TRBJ2-6	.	CSVGGDSGANVLTF	TGCAGCGTTGGGGGGGACTCTGGGGCCAACGTCCTGACTTTC
TRBD2	TRBV10-3	TRBJ2-2	.	CAISEASGNTGELFF	TGTGCCATCAGTGAGGCTAGCGGGAACACCGGGGAGCTGTTTTTT
TRBD1	TRBV5-1	TRBJ2-2	.	CASSSGTGVVTGELFF	TGCGCCAGCAGCTCCGGGACAGGTGTGGTAACCGGGGAGCTGTTTTTT
.	TRBV7-9	TRBJ1-2	.	CASSPWAPRRGSDYGYTF	TGTGCCAGCAGCCCGTGGGCGCCCAGGAGGGGGAGCGACTATGGCTACACCTTC
.	TRBV19	TRBJ1-4	.	CASSIEGHPPRANEKLFF	TGTGCCAGTAGTATAGAGGGACATCCTCCGCGGGCTAATGAAAAACTGTTTTTT
TRBD1	TRBV7-9	TRBJ1-1	.	CASSLARTGLWTEAFF	TGTGCCAGCAGCTTAGCAAGGACAGGTTTGTGGACTGAAGCTTTCTTT
.	TRBV6-1	TRBJ1-2	.	CASSEVWGGGYGYTF	TGTGCCAGCAGTGAAGTTTGGGGCGGGGGCTATGGCTACACCTTC
.	TRBV9	TRBJ1-4	.	CASSVKGTALTNEKLFF	TGTGCCAGCAGCGTGAAAGGCACAGCCTTAACTAATGAAAAACTGTTTTTT
TRBD1	TRBV5-4	TRBJ2-7	.	CASTPGTAVGEQYF	TGTGCCAGCACCCCGGGGACAGCCGTGGGAGAGCAGTACTTC
.	TRBV18	TRBJ2-7	.	CASSPPSGYEQYF	TGTGCCAGCTCACCACCCTCCGGGTACGAGCAGTACTTC
.	TRBV28	TRBJ1-5	.	CASSFVQTNGAQHF	TGTGCCAGCAGTTTTGTACAGACCAACGGGGCCCAGCATTTT
.	TRBV9	TRBJ1-5	.	CASSVGDGNGGQPQHF	TGTGCCAGCAGCGTAGGGGACGGGAATGGGGGTCAGCCCCAGCATTTT
.	TRBV7-6	TRBJ2-7	.	CASSLRGATYEQYF	TGTGCCAGCAGCTTACGCGGGGCCACCTACGAGCAGTACTTC
.	TRBV5-4	TRBJ1-1	.	CASSPGPIRDTEAFF	TGTGCCAGCAGCCCGGGACCCATAAGGGACACTGAAGCTTTCTTT
.	TRBV7-2	TRBJ1-1	once	CASSFTGTANTEAFF	TGTGCCAGCAGCTTCACCGGGACCGCGAACACTGAAGCTTTCTTT
.	TRBV4-3	TRBJ2-6	.	CASSQDPVFSGANVLTF	TGCGCCAGCAGCCAAGATCCAGTGTTCTCTGGGGCCAACGTCCTGACTTTC
TRBD2	TRBV5-1	TRBJ2-2	.	CASSLGAGENTGELFF	TGCGCCAGCAGCTTGGGTGCGGGAGAGAACACCGGGGAGCTGTTTTTT
TRBD2	TRBV28	TRBJ2-1	.	CASSFPPGASGTYNEQFF	TGTGCCAGCAGTTTCCCGCCCGGGGCTAGCGGGACCTACAATGAGCAGTTCTTC
.	TRBV4-1	TRBJ2-5	.	CASSLTGQQETQYF	TGCGCCAGCAGCCTTACAGGCCAGCAAGAGACCCAGTACTTC
TRBD2	TRBV7-2	TRBJ2-3	once	CASSRGLAGVQLVTDTQYF	TGTGCCAGCAGCCGCGGACTAGCGGGAGTGCAATTGGTCACAGATACGCAGTATTTT
.	TRBV28	TRBJ1-1	.	CASSFSGKGLNTEAFF	TGTGCCAGCAGTTTTTCCGGGAAGGGGCTGAACACTGAAGCTTTCTTT
TRBD2	TRBV28	TRBJ2-7	.	CASSFRLAGRGSYEQYF	TGTGCCAGCAGTTTTCGACTAGCGGGAAGAGGATCCTACGAGCAGTACTTC